This T cell receptor (beta chain) emerged from a study of blood T cell repertoires in COVID-19. TCRdb's copy holds only in-frame clones and misses some; the assay was immunoSEQ multiplex PCR. The sample has tens of thousands of clones, approximately 80% seen once. V dropped 6 bases and J dropped 4 bases, with 15 bases sitting between them. The CDR3 consists of 15 residues. CDR1 and CDR2 (germline): LNHDA, SQIVND (reference sequence). The material sequenced was peripheral blood. This chain uses TRBV19 with TRBJ1-4, with D perhaps TRBD1 (6 bases). The TCR sequence derives from an elderly man with acute or convalescent COVID-19. For the CDR3, the DNA is TGTGCCAGTAGCCGCAGGGGAGGGGATAATGAAAAACTGTTTTTT. It specifies CASSRRGGDNEKLFF. Full variable domain (remainder filled in from reference TRBV19 and TRBJ1-4): DGGITQSPKYLFRKEGQNVTLSCEQNLNHDAMYWYRQDPGQGLRLIYYSQIVNDFQKGDIAEGYSVSREKKESFPLTVTSAQKNPTAFYLCASSRRGGDNEKLFFGSGTQLSVL.